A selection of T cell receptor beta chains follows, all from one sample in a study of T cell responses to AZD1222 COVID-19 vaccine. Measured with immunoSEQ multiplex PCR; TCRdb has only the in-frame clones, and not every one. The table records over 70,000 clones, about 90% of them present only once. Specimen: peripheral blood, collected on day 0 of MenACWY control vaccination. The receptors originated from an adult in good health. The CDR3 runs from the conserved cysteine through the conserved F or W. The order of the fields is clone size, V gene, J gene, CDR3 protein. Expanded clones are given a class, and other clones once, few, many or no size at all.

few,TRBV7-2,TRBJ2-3,CASSLPSTDTQYF
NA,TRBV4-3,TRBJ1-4,CASSHMGRTSNEKLFF
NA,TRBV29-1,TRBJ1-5,CSVEGQEGQPQHF
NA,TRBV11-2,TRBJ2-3,CASEAAAFDTQYF
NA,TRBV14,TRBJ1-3,CASSRDRGNTIYF
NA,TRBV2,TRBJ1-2,CASRDNTGASGYTF
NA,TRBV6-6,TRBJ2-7,CASSDWTGTYEQYF
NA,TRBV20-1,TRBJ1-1,CSASGDGQGEAFF
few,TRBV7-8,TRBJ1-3,CASSLAIIGNTIYF
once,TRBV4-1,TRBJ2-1,CASRDNAGVARRSSGGSNEQFF
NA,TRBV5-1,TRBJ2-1,CASRTEMLGYNEQFF
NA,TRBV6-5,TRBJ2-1,CASSYRQRAYNEQFF
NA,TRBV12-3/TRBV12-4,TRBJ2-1,CASSFQGNEQFF
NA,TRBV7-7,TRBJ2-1,CASSLDRINEQFF
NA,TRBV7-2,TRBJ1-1,CASSPTRGNTEAFF
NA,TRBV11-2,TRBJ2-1,CASSLEETSGGARYNEQFF